This T cell receptor beta chain comes out of a study of cytomegalovirus exposure and HLA in healthy donors. Findings and caveats of the study: As was reported, the classifier diagnosed cytomegalovirus status with high specificity and sensitivity. The majority of TCR sequences were rare, yet some public TCRs appeared in many donors. Earlier findings revealed that most TCR beta V segments proved productive either about 87% or about 30% of the time.

The germline V gene encodes CDR1 SGHRS and CDR2 YFSETQ. The junction had 10 bases not matched to a gene; V was cut back by 0 bases and J by 7 bases. This CDR3 is 18 amino acids long. Details on this clone: The antigen is not known.

Each donor was nominally healthy when sampled (though unrecorded immune exposures were likely). The PCR used 60 Vbeta and 13 Jbeta primers. Data came from immunoSEQ multiplex PCR; TCRdb stores just in-frame clones and leaves some out. This table holds more than 65,000 clones, 74% found once. The receptor was derived from a woman aged 55-75 years in good health and CMV-seropositive. The rearrangement uses TRBV5-1 and TRBJ2-1; 13 positions agree with TRBD2. The sequenced sample was PBMCs. The CDR3 region has the DNA TGCGCCAGCAGCTTGGTCCCCTTGACTAGCGGGGGGTCAAATGAGCAGTTCTTC. This encodes CASSLVPLTSGGSNEQFF.